These T cell receptor beta chains were read from a single sample in a study of neoadjuvant anti-PD-1 for oral cavity cancer. Sequencing used immunoSEQ multiplex PCR; TCRdb keeps in-frame clones, though not all of them. The sample lists under 25,000 clones, 25% to 30% seen once, with around 15% in the top ten. Sequenced here: tumor tissue, sampled after nivolumab (anti-PD-1) treatment. Receptors originate from a person between 40 and 85 years old with oral cavity squamous cell carcinoma. CDR3s include the opening cysteine and the closing phenylalanine or tryptophan. Fields, in order: J gene, clone size, D gene, V gene, CDR3 DNA, CDR3 protein. D genes are given only for firm matches. Clone size is shown for a subset of rows, as once, few, many or a class of expanded clone.

TRBJ1-4,-,-,TRBV25-1,TGTGCCAGCAGGGCCGGAGTCACCACTAATGAAAAACTGTTTTTT,CASRAGVTTNEKLFF
TRBJ1-5,few,-,TRBV7-9,TGTGCCAGCAGCCTGGGGAGGACCCATCAGCCCCAGCATTTT,CASSLGRTHQPQHF
TRBJ2-3,few,TRBD2,TRBV5-1,TGCGCCAGCTCACGCTACCCTAGCGGGGCAGACACAGATACGCAGTATTTT,CASSRYPSGADTDTQYF
TRBJ2-7,-,-,TRBV5-1,TGCGCCAGCAGCTTGGGGGGCAGGGGCACTGGCGAGCAGTACTTC,CASSLGGRGTGEQYF
TRBJ1-3,-,-,TRBV11-1,TGTGCCAGCAGCATCGCTCAGTCTACAGGAAACTCTGGAAACACCATATATTTT,CASSIAQSTGNSGNTIYF
TRBJ2-1,few,-,TRBV5-1,TGCGCCAGCAGCGTAACCCCCGGGACGACAGAGCAGTTCTTC,CASSVTPGTTEQFF
TRBJ1-2,-,-,TRBV7-9,TGTGCCAGCAGCACATCTAGGAACTATGGCTACACCTTC,CASSTSRNYGYTF
TRBJ2-5,many,-,TRBV7-9,TGTGCCAGCAGCTTACCCCCTCTGGAGACCCAGTACTTC,CASSLPPLETQYF
TRBJ2-1,-,TRBD2,TRBV7-3,TGTGCCAGCAGCTTATCTAGCGGGACGTATGGTGAGCAGTTCTTC,CASSLSSGTYGEQFF
TRBJ1-1,-,-,TRBV1,TGCACCAGCCCCCCCGGGGGCGGGAGAGACACTGAAGCTTTCTTT,CTSPPGGGRDTEAFF
TRBJ2-1,-,TRBD2,TRBV6-1,TGTGCCAGCAGTGCGTCGACTAGCAGGGCCTACAATGAGCAGTTCTTC,CASSASTSRAYNEQFF
TRBJ2-6,-,-,TRBV25-1,TGTGCCAGCAGTGAAGGGGCCCCCTCCTCTGGGGCCAACGTCCTGACTTTC,CASSEGAPSSGANVLTF
TRBJ1-4,-,TRBD1,TRBV19,TGTGCCAGTAGTACCAGACAGGGACGCGTTCACGAAAAACTGTTTTTT,CASSTRQGRVHEKLFF
TRBJ2-3,-,TRBD2,TRBV4-2,TGTGCCAGCAGCCAAGATGTACTAGCGGGGGGGCTATTCACAGATACGCAGTATTTT,CASSQDVLAGGLFTDTQYF
TRBJ2-5,-,-,TRBV2,TGTGCCAGCCCCGGGACACAGTACCAAGAGACCCAGTACTTC,CASPGTQYQETQYF
TRBJ1-5,-,-,TRBV19,TGTGCCAGTAGTATCTTCGGGGGCCCAGGTCAGCCCCAGCATTTT,CASSIFGGPGQPQHF
TRBJ2-3,few,-,TRBV7-3,TGTGCCAGTCGGGGCGGCAGCACAGATACGCAGTATTTT,CASRGGSTDTQYF
TRBJ2-1,-,TRBD1,TRBV7-2,TGTGCCAGCAGCTTAGAGGTAGGGACAGTCGAGGGCTTTTACAATGAGCAGTTCTTC,CASSLEVGTVEGFYNEQFF
TRBJ2-2,few,-,TRBV4-2,TGTGCCAGCAGCTTACGACTAGTTGGGGGGAACACCGGGGAGCTGTTTTTT,CASSLRLVGGNTGELFF
TRBJ2-7,few,-,TRBV7-2,TGTGCCAGCAGCGGGGACAACTACGAGCAGTACTTC,CASSGDNYEQYF
TRBJ1-5,-,-,TRBV6-6,TGTGCCAGCAGTTACCAGGGAGGGAATCAGCCCCAGCATTTT,CASSYQGGNQPQHF
TRBJ1-2,-,-,TRBV6-4,TGTGCCAGCAGTGACTCGGTTCCCCCAGGGAATGGCTACACCTTC,CASSDSVPPGNGYTF
TRBJ2-3,-,-,TRBV7-4,TGTGCCAGCAGGTCTTTGGCGGTGGAACGCACAGATACGCAGTATTTT,CASRSLAVERTDTQYF
TRBJ1-2,-,-,TRBV6-5,TGTGCCAGCAGTTCTCAGGAGGGCTATGGCTACACCTTC,CASSSQEGYGYTF
TRBJ2-1,-,-,TRBV27,TGTGCCAGCAGTCTTAATGGGTGGGGGGAGCAAATGAGCTCCTACAATGAGCAGTTCTTC,CASSLNGWGEQMSSYNEQFF